The sequence of this T cell receptor beta chain was determined in a study of identifying expanded T cells in peripheral blood. Study observations and caveats: Variance in clone template counts between roughly 2-week samples significantly increased with total template count across all healthy donors. Differentially abundant clones: roughly 1.2 between replicates, 16.4 at approximately 14 days, 19 at four.

Losses at the gene ends were 1 base for V and 5 bases for J; bases not matched to a gene: 7. This CDR3 is built from 17 residues. Germline lookup yields CDR1 SGHDN and CDR2 FVKESK. No infections or other immune events were documented during collection. As regards this clone: Its antigen is not identified.

Method: immunoSEQ multiplex PCR; TCRdb's copy keeps in-frame clones and lacks some. This sample carries about 80,000 clones, around 90% of them seen once, and the ten largest clones take roughly 7%. The receptor's source is a person aged 18 to 69 in good health. Source material: blood. This rearrangement joins TRBV14 to TRBJ2-3; 12 bases match TRBD2. As DNA, the CDR3 is TGTGCCAGCAGCCAAGCCCTAGCGGGGGGGCCCGGAGATACGCAGTATTTT. It specifies CASSQALAGGPGDTQYF.